The rows below give T cell receptor beta chains drawn from one sample of a study of T cells after yellow fever vaccination. TCRdb passed the 5' RACE reads through MiXCR, listing each CDR3 protein once. The data contain 500,000 to 650,000 distinct CDR3 sequences, about 15% of them singletons. Sequencing used PBMCs, obtained about 5 days after the first yellow fever vaccination. The receptors shown here come from a man in his late teens or twenties who received the YFV17D yellow fever vaccine. CDR3s include the opening cysteine and the closing phenylalanine or tryptophan. Each record gives: D gene, J gene, V gene, clone size, CDR3 DNA, CDR3 protein. A D gene is named only where the DNA matches it firmly. Size is omitted from some rows. Given values are once, few, many or a class for expanded clones.

D gene: .; J gene: TRBJ1-1; V gene: TRBV5-1; clone size: many; CDR3 DNA: TGCGCCAGCAGCCGGGGGGGAGACACTGAAGCTTTCTTT; CDR3 protein: CASSRGGDTEAFF
D gene: TRBD1; J gene: TRBJ1-6; V gene: TRBV6-1; clone size: .; CDR3 DNA: TGTGCCAGCAGTGAGATACCGGGACAGGGCTCTTCACCCCTCCACTTT; CDR3 protein: CASSEIPGQGSSPLHF
D gene: .; J gene: TRBJ2-1; V gene: TRBV27; clone size: few; CDR3 DNA: TGTGCCAGCAGTCGTAGTGGGGGCGAGCAGTTCTTC; CDR3 protein: CASSRSGGEQFF
D gene: .; J gene: TRBJ1-5; V gene: TRBV4-2; clone size: .; CDR3 DNA: TGTGCCAGCAGCCTAGGATTGGGAGCCTATAGCAATCAGCCCCAGCATTTT; CDR3 protein: CASSLGLGAYSNQPQHF
D gene: .; J gene: TRBJ2-2; V gene: TRBV5-6; clone size: .; CDR3 DNA: TGTGCCAGCAGCTGGACCGATGGCGGGGAGCTGTTTTTT; CDR3 protein: CASSWTDGGELFF
D gene: .; J gene: TRBJ1-2; V gene: TRBV29-1; clone size: .; CDR3 DNA: TGCAGCGTTGACAGGACTATCCGCTACACCTTC; CDR3 protein: CSVDRTIRYTF
D gene: .; J gene: TRBJ1-4; V gene: TRBV6-5; clone size: few; CDR3 DNA: TGTGCCAGCAGTTACTCTGGGGCACGAGAAAAACTGTTTTTT; CDR3 protein: CASSYSGAREKLFF
D gene: .; J gene: TRBJ1-2; V gene: TRBV4-2; clone size: many; CDR3 DNA: TGTGCCAGCAGCCAAGAAGCAGGCTACACCTTC; CDR3 protein: CASSQEAGYTF
D gene: .; J gene: TRBJ1-2; V gene: TRBV29-1; clone size: .; CDR3 DNA: TGCAGCGTTGACAGGGGAGGGGGCTACACCTTC; CDR3 protein: CSVDRGGGYTF
D gene: TRBD2; J gene: TRBJ2-2; V gene: TRBV11-2; clone size: few; CDR3 DNA: TGTGCCAGCAGCTCGGGACTAGCGGGCGGCGGGGAGCTGTTTTTT; CDR3 protein: CASSSGLAGGGELFF
D gene: .; J gene: TRBJ2-7; V gene: TRBV10-3; clone size: many; CDR3 DNA: TGTGCCATCAGTACGGACTTACTGGACGAGCAGTACTTC; CDR3 protein: CAISTDLLDEQYF
D gene: .; J gene: TRBJ1-1; V gene: TRBV7-9; clone size: few; CDR3 DNA: TGTGCCAGCGGAGGGAGGTCTCCTGAAGCTTTCTTT; CDR3 protein: CASGGRSPEAFF
D gene: .; J gene: TRBJ1-1; V gene: TRBV16; clone size: .; CDR3 DNA: TGTGCCAGCAGCCCCCGGGGAGGGGGGAAGAACACTGAAGCTTTCTTT; CDR3 protein: CASSPRGGGKNTEAFF
D gene: .; J gene: TRBJ1-6; V gene: TRBV5-1; clone size: once; CDR3 DNA: TGCGCCAGCAGCTTGGATCTTCACGGGGGGGATCCCCTCCACTTT; CDR3 protein: CASSLDLHGGDPLHF
D gene: .; J gene: TRBJ2-7; V gene: TRBV5-1; clone size: .; CDR3 DNA: TGCGCCAGCAGCCAGCCCGGGAAAAGCTACGAGCAGTACTTC; CDR3 protein: CASSQPGKSYEQYF
D gene: TRBD2; J gene: TRBJ2-7; V gene: TRBV7-3; clone size: .; CDR3 DNA: TGTGCCAGCAGCTCAGGGACTAGCGGGACCCACCACTTC; CDR3 protein: CASSSGTSGTHHF